This T cell receptor beta chain was identified in a study of T cell clonality in common variable immunodeficiency. Study outcomes and limitations: In common variable immunodeficiency, TCR beta chains reportedly carried fewer deletions and N-nucleotide insertions.

There are 13 residues in the CDR3. Germline CDR1 and CDR2: SNHLY and FYNNEI. Unmatched junction bases numbered 7, after V lost 9 bases and J lost 7 bases. Only in-frame clones appear in the TCRdb table, and some are missing; sequencing was by immunoSEQ multiplex PCR. The sample contains tens of thousands of clones, none of them singletons. Of note for this clone: Antigen: not known. The sequenced fragment ends 3 residues before the CDR3 boundary, so the rest is inferred from the germline J gene. This sample includes further DNA sequences coding for the same CDR3.

The TCR was taken from a human donor with common variable immunodeficiency. Specimen: peripheral blood mononuclear cells. This rearrangement joins TRBV2 to TRBJ1-4; 8 bases align to TRBD1. The CDR3: CARGQGRAEKLFF. The DNA read from the CDR3 is TGTGCCAGAGGACAGGGCCGGGCTGAAAAA.